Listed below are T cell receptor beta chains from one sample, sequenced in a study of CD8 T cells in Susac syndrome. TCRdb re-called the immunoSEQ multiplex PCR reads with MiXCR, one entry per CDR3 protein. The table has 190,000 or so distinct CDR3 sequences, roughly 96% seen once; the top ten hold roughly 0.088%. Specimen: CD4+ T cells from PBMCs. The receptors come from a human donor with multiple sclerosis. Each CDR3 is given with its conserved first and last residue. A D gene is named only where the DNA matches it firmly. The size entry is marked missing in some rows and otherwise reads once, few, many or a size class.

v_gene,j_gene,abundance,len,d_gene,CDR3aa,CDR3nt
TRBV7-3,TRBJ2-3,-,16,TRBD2,CASSLMSAGGADTQYF,TGTGCCAGCAGCTTAATGTCGGCGGGAGGGGCAGATACGCAGTATTTT
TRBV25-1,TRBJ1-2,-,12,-,CASSESLYGYTF,TGTGCCAGCAGTGAATCTCTCTATGGCTACACCTTC
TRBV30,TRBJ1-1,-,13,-,CAWRADRNTEAFF,TGTGCCTGGAGGGCCGACAGAAACACTGAAGCTTTCTTT
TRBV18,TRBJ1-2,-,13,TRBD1,CASSWRGQYGYTF,TGTGCCAGCTCATGGAGGGGGCAATATGGCTACACCTTC
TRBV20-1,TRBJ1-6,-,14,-,CSAPPDRFNSPLHF,TGCAGTGCCCCACCTGACAGATTTAATTCACCCCTCCACTTT
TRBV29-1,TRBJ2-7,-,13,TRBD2,CSVALGGRHEQYF,TGCAGCGTAGCTCTAGGCGGGAGACACGAGCAGTACTTC
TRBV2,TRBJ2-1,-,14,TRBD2,CASGGLVEYNEQFF,TGTGCCAGCGGGGGACTAGTGGAGTACAATGAGCAGTTCTTC
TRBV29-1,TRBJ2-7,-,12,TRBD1,CSAGQGAYEQYF,TGCAGCGCAGGACAGGGGGCCTACGAGCAGTACTTC
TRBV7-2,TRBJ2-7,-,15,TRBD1,CASSYRTGDDYEQYF,TGTGCCAGCAGCTACCGGACAGGGGACGATTACGAGCAGTACTTC
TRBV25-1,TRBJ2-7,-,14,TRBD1,CASSGTGALYEQYF,TGTGCCAGCAGTGGGACAGGGGCGCTCTACGAGCAGTACTTC
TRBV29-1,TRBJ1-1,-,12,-,CSVEAQRTEAFF,TGCAGCGTTGAGGCGCAGCGGACTGAAGCTTTCTTT
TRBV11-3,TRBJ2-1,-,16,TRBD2,CASSLLPGLADNEQFF,TGTGCCAGCAGCTTACTCCCGGGACTAGCGGACAATGAGCAGTTCTTC
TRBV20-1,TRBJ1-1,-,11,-,CSADGYTEAFF,TGCAGTGCCGACGGTTACACTGAAGCTTTCTTT
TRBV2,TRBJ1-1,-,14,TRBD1,CASSSQGADTEAFF,TGTGCCAGCTCCAGTCAGGGGGCGGACACTGAAGCTTTCTTT
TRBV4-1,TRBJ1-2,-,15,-,CASSQIGRQKYGYTF,TGCGCCAGCAGCCAAATCGGACGGCAAAAGTATGGCTACACCTTC
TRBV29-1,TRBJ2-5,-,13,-,CSVGGPVGETQYF,TGCAGCGTTGGAGGACCGGTTGGAGAGACCCAGTACTTC
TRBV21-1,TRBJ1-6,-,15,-,CASSLQEGVRSPLHF,TGTGCCAGCAGCCTTCAGGAAGGGGTCCGCTCACCCCTCCACTTT
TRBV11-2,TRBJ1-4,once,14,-,CASSPQGSNEKLFF,TGTGCCAGCAGCCCCCAGGGAAGTAATGAAAAACTGTTTTTT
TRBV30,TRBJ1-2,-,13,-,CAWSRTDNYGYTF,TGTGCCTGGAGTCGGACAGACAACTATGGCTACACCTTC
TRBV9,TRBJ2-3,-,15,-,CASSTGQFRTDTQYF,TGTGCCAGCAGTACAGGACAGTTCCGCACAGATACGCAGTATTTT
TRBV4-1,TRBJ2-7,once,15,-,CASSQVDRQAPEQYF,TGCGCCAGCAGCCAAGTGGACCGACAGGCCCCCGAGCAGTACTTC
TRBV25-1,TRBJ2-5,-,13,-,CASSDRDRETQYF,TGTGCCAGCAGTGACCGGGATAGGGAGACCCAGTACTTC
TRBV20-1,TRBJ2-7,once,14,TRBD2,CSAPGASGTYGQYF,TGCAGTGCGCCTGGAGCTAGCGGAACCTACGGGCAGTACTTC
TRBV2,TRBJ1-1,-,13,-,CASSPRGVGDAFF,TGTGCCAGCAGTCCTCGGGGGGTAGGAGACGCTTTCTTT
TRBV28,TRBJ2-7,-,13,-,CASSDLSGYEQYF,TGTGCCAGCAGTGACCTTAGCGGCTACGAGCAGTACTTC
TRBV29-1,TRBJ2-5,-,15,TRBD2,CSVELLAGSQETQYF,TGCAGCGTTGAATTACTAGCGGGGAGCCAAGAGACCCAGTACTTC
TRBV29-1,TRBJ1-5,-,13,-,CSASGGTNQPQHF,TGCAGCGCCTCGGGGGGTACCAATCAGCCCCAGCATTTT
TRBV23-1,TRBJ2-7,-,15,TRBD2,CASRMGLADSYEQYF,TGCGCCAGCAGGATGGGACTAGCCGATTCCTACGAGCAGTACTTC
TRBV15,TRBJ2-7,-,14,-,CATSRDPGGDEQYF,TGTGCCACCAGCAGAGATCCGGGTGGGGACGAGCAGTACTTC